Listed below are T cell receptor beta chains from one sample, sequenced in a study of cytomegalovirus exposure and HLA in healthy donors. Sequenced by immunoSEQ multiplex PCR; TCRdb stores in-frame clones only, minus some. The sample records about 160,000 clones, about 85% being singletons. Sequencing used PBMCs. Source of these receptors: a boy aged 2 to 9 in good health and CMV-seronegative. The CDR3 runs from the conserved cysteine through the conserved F or W. The order of the fields is J gene, clone size, V gene, CDR3 protein. Clone size is stated in some rows and not others, as once, few, many or a class when expanded.

>TRBJ2-3|-|TRBV6-6
CASRKSVDTQYF
>TRBJ2-1|-|TRBV20-1
CSALPYNEQFF
>TRBJ1-2|-|TRBV10-3
CAISESLPGDGYTF
>TRBJ2-2|-|TRBV28
CASSFTGGTGELFF
>TRBJ2-3|-|TRBV5-5
CASSSTGDTQYF
>TRBJ2-7|-|TRBV25-1
CASSEYNQFYEQYF
>TRBJ2-5|-|TRBV7-6
CASGSGREQTQYF
>TRBJ1-6|-|TRBV6-1
CASSEDGQGVWRDSPLHF
>TRBJ2-1|-|TRBV4-2
CASSPTSAYNEQFF
>TRBJ2-7|once|TRBV10-1
CASSEAGGSSYEQYF
>TRBJ2-7|-|TRBV7-9
CSSSLRQGARNEQYF
>TRBJ2-1|-|TRBV10-3
CAISESGGSSYNEQFF
>TRBJ1-1|-|TRBV30
CAWSDFGSNTEAFF
>TRBJ2-3|-|TRBV11-3
CASSEGQGGDTQYF
>TRBJ1-2|-|TRBV6-1
CASSVERDYGYTF
>TRBJ1-1|-|TRBV19
CASSIWGDTEAFF
>TRBJ2-1|once|TRBV10-3
CAISYGLARSYNEQFF
>TRBJ1-2|-|TRBV7-8
CASSFPPGHPGGYTF
>TRBJ1-2|-|TRBV7-9
CSSSRGPGNYGYTF
>TRBJ2-5|-|TRBV4-1
CASSHLPSQETQYF
>TRBJ2-6|-|TRBV28
CASSFDISGANVLTF
>TRBJ1-2|-|TRBV6-1
CASSEGVRQGVGYTF
>TRBJ1-3|-|TRBV5-4
CASSGVGTTGNTIYF
>TRBJ2-5|-|TRBV7-2
CASSSTGTAQETQYF
>TRBJ1-5|once|TRBV30
CAWRRHGQGNQPQHF
>TRBJ2-7|-|TRBV9
CASSVQTGGKTDEQYF
>TRBJ2-7|-|TRBV28
CASSLLPGQGNDEQYF
>TRBJ1-1|-|TRBV6-1
CASSESEHTEAFF
>TRBJ1-3|once|TRBV6-5
CASRMGDTIYF